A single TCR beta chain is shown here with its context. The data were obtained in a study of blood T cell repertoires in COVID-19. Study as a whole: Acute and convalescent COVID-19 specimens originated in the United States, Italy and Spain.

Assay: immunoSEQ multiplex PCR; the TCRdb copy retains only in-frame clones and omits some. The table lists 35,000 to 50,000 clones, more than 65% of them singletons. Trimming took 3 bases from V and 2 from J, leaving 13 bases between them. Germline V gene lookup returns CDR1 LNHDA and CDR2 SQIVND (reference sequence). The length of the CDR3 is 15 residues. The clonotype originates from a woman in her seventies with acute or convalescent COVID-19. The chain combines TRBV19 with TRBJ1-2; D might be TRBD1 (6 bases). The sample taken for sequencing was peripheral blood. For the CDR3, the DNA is TGTGCCAGTAGTATTGAGCAACAGGGAAACTATGGCTACACCTTC. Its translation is CASSIEQQGNYGYTF.